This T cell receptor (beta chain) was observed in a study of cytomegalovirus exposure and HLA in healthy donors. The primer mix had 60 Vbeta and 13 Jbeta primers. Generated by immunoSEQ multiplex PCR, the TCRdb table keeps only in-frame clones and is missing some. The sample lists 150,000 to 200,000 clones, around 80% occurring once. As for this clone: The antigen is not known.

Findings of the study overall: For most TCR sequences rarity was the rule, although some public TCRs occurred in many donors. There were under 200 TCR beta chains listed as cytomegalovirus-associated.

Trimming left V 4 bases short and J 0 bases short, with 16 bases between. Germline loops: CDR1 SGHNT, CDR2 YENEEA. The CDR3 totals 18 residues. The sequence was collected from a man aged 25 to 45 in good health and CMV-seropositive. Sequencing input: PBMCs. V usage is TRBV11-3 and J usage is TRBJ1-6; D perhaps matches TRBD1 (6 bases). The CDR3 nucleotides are TGTGCCAGCAGCTCCGGGAGGGGGATTAGCTCCTATAATTCACCCCTCCACTTT. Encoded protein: CASSSGRGISSYNSPLHF.